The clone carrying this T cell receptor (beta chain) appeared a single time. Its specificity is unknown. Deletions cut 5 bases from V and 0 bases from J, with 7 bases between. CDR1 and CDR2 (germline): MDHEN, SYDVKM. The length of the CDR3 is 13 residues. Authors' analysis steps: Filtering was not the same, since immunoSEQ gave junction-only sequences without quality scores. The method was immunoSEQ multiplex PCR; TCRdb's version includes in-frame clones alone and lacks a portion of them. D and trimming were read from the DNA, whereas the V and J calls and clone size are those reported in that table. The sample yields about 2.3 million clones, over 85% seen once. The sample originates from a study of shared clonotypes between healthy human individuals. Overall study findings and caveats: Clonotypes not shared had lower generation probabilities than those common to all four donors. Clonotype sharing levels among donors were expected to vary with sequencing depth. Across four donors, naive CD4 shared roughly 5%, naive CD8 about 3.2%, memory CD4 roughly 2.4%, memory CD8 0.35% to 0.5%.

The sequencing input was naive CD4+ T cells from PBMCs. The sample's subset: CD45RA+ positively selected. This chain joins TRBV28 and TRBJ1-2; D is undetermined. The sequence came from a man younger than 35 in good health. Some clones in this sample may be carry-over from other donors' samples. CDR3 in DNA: TGTGCCAGCAGTGCTGGGGCTAACTATGGCTACACCTTC. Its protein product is CASSAGANYGYTF.